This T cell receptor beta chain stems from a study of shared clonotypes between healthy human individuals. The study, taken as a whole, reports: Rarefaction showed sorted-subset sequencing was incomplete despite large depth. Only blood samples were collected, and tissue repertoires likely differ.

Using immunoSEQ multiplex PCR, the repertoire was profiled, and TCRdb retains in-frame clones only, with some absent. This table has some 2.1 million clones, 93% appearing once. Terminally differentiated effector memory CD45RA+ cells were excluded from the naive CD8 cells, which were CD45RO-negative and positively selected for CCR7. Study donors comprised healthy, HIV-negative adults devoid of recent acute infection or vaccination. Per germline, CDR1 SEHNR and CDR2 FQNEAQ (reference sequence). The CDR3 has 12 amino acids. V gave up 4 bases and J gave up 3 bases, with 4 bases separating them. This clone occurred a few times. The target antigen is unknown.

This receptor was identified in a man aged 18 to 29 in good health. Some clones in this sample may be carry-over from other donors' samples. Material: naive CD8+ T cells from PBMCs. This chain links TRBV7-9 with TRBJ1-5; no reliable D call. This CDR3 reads CASSWPNQPQHF. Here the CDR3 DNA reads TGTGCCAGCAGCTGGCCCAATCAGCCCCAGCATTTT.